One TCR beta chain is described in this entry. This sample was taken from a study of blood T cell repertoires in COVID-19. On the study more broadly: Some COVID-19 samples were acute and others convalescent; all came from the United States, Italy and Spain. T cells, B-cell-depleted T cells, or PBMCs provided the cDNA or gDNA that served as material.

In the source study's methods: Reference gene primer amplification gave estimated nucleated cell counts. Only in-frame clones appear in the TCRdb table, and some are missing; sequencing was by immunoSEQ multiplex PCR. The DNA was the basis for D and trimming; V, J and clone size are from that table. The sample carries 230,000 or so clones, around 75% recorded once. With 6 bases removed from V and 4 bases from J, the gap between germline ends came to 13 bases. Germline V gene data show CDR1 as MNHEY and CDR2 as SVGAGI. The CDR3 length is 15 residues. The V and J genes are TRBV6-5 and TRBJ2-6; D is perhaps TRBD2 (6 bases). Sequenced sample: peripheral blood. The TCR sequence derives from a human donor in a cohort sampled during active COVID-19. CDR3: CASRLGGVGANVLTF. DNA for the CDR3: TGTGCCAGCAGACTGGGCGGGGTCGGGGCCAACGTCCTGACTTTC.